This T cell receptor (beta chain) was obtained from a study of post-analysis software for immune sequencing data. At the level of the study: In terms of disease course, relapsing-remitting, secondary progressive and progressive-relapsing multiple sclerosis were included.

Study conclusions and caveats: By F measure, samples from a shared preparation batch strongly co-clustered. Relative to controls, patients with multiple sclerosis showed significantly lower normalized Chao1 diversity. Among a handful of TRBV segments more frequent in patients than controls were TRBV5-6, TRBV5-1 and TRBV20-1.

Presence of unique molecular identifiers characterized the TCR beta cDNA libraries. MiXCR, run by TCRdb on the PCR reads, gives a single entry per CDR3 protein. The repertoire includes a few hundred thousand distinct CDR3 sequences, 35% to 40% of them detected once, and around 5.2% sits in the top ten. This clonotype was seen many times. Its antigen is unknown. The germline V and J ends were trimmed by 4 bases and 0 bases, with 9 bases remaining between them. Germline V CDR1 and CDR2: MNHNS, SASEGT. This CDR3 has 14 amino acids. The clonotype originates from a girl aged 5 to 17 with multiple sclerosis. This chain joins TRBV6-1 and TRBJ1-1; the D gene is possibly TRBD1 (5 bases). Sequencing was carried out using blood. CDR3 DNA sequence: TGTGCCAGCAGTGCGACAGCTATGAACACTGAAGCTTTCTTT. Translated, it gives CASSATAMNTEAFF.